The source of this T cell receptor beta chain is a study of early T cells in non-severe SARS-CoV-2 infection. Study context: With bulk RNA from unsorted whole blood as input, sequencing yielded unpaired chains. Study observations and caveats: CD4 and private specificities were missed by VDJdb matching, which favored anti-spike CD8 responses.

Germline assignment: CDR1 SGHTA and CDR2 FQGTGA. This CDR3 has 15 residues. Germline trimming cut 5 bases from V and 4 bases from J; bases unmatched to any gene: 5. To note about this clonotype: Its antigen remains unidentified.

TCRdb itself ran the 5' RACE reads through MiXCR, one entry per CDR3 protein. The table has 50,000 or so distinct CDR3 sequences, more than 12% seen once. The chain employs TRBV7-3 and TRBJ2-2, with 9 bases that match TRBD1. Sequencing was performed on whole blood, taken at baseline. This TCR was sampled from an adult who was a healthcare worker with PCR-confirmed SARS-CoV-2 infection or an uninfected control (not recorded which). The CDR3 nucleotides are TGTGCCAGCAGCCGGGACAGGGTGGGCACCGGGGAGCTGTTTTTT. Protein: CASSRDRVGTGELFF.